The 17 T cell receptor beta chains below come from one sample, sequenced in a study of cytomegalovirus exposure and HLA in healthy donors. It was with 60 Vbeta and 13 Jbeta primers that the PCR ran. Assay used: immunoSEQ multiplex PCR; TCRdb lists only in-frame clones, some missing. The sample yields 90,000 to 140,000 clones, 13% to 15% seen once. The sample was PBMCs. These receptors were collected from a female donor in good health and CMV-seronegative.

This clone was recorded a few times. This chain links TRBV30 with TRBJ1-4; TRBD1 aligns across 8 bases. J lost 2 bases, V lost 3 bases, and 5 bases had no gene match. There are 15 residues in the CDR3. Per the germline V gene, CDR1 is GTSNPN and CDR2 is SVGIG (reference sequence). The CDR3 DNA is TGTGCCTGGAGGCGTAGGACAGGGACTAATGAAAAACTGTTTTTT. It encodes CAWRRRTGTNEKLFF.

Only a few counts were recorded for this clone. The chain uses TRBV28 and TRBJ1-1; tentatively, D is TRBD1 (5 bases). CDR3 length: 13 residues. V gave up 6 bases and J gave up 1 base, with 9 bases separating them. Germline CDR1 is MDHEN and CDR2 is SYDVKM. The CDR3 here is CASRKQANTEAFF. As DNA, the CDR3 is TGTGCCAGCAGAAAACAGGCGAACACTGAAGCTTTCTTT.

The chain uses TRBV4-3 and TRBJ1-2; 9 bases line up with TRBD1. After removal of 0 bases from V and 5 bases from J, the junction contained 1 base not matched to a gene. Germline CDR1 and CDR2: LGHNA and YSLEER. The CDR3 length is 14 residues. CDR3 coding DNA: TGCGCCAGCAGCCAAGACGGGACAGGGTATGGCTACACCTTC. It is translated as CASSQDGTGYGYTF.

A few counts support this clone. The rearrangement joins TRBV6-5 to TRBJ1-1; 7 bases line up with TRBD1. In germline, CDR1 is MNHEY, CDR2 SVGAGI. The CDR3 is 13 amino acids. Germline trimming cut 7 bases from V and 6 bases from J; bases unmatched to any gene: 8. The CDR3, as DNA: TGTGCCAGCACCCACGACAGGGCTGCTGAAGCTTTCTTT. Its protein product is CASTHDRAAEAFF.

This clone came up a few times. This chain joins TRBV4-3 and TRBJ2-2, with a weak D call TRBD2 (5 bases). V was clipped by 4 bases and J by 0 bases, with 12 bases between them. The germline V gene has CDR1 LGHNA and CDR2 YSLEER. The CDR3 loop spans 16 amino acids. In DNA, the CDR3 is TGCGCCAGCAGCCGCCCACCGGGGTCGAACACCGGGGAGCTGTTTTTT. The encoded protein is CASSRPPGSNTGELFF.

This clone was seen a few times. This rearrangement joins TRBV9 to TRBJ1-2, with D tentatively TRBD1 (6 bases). Germline CDR1 reads SGDLS; CDR2 reads YYNGEE. The CDR3 spans 15 residues. Trimming shortened V by 4 bases and J by 8 bases, and 21 bases separated the two germline ends. For the CDR3, the DNA is TGTGCCAGCAGCCCTCAGGGGATCTCTCGAGAGGGCTACACCTTC. Translated, it gives CASSPQGISREGYTF.

The chain has TRBV6-5 and TRBJ1-1; D is ambiguous. The CDR3 consists of 15 residues. CDR1 is MNHEY and CDR2 is SVGAGI in the germline V gene. V was cut by 8 bases and J by 7 bases, with 23 bases left in between. CDR3 region: CASWAPRLVMLEAFF. CDR3 DNA sequence: TGTGCCAGCTGGGCACCACGCCTCGTTATGCTTGAAGCTTTCTTT.

This chain uses TRBV2 with TRBJ1-1; D might be TRBD1 (5 bases). The germline CDR1 and CDR2 sequences are SNHLY and FYNNEI. V dropped 0 bases and J dropped 2 bases, with 7 bases sitting between them. The CDR3 is 14 residues long. In DNA form, the CDR3 reads TGTGCCAGCAGTGAAGCGGGGGGAAACACTGAAGCTTTCTTT. This sequence encodes CASSEAGGNTEAFF.

For this clone: One end of the junction does not line up with germline, which may come from a read error. This chain uses TRBV5-1 with TRBJ1-6, with 9 bases lining up with TRBD1. CDR1 and CDR2 from the germline V gene are SGHRS and YFSETQ. The CDR3 runs 14 residues. CDR3 in DNA: TGCGCCAGCAGCCGGGACAGGGCGAATTCACCCCCCCACTTT. Translated, it gives CASSRDRANSPPHF.

This chain uses TRBV7-2 with TRBJ2-7; 9 bases match TRBD1. J lost 6 bases, V lost 6 bases, and 6 bases had no gene match. There are 13 residues in the CDR3. Germline loops: CDR1 SGHTA, CDR2 FQGNSA. The CDR3 spells CASRPTGGGEQYF. DNA for the CDR3: TGTGCCAGCAGACCGACAGGGGGTGGCGAGCAGTACTTC.

The V gene is TRBV5-6, the J gene TRBJ1-1, with 8 positions matching TRBD1. Germline-derived CDR1 and CDR2 are SGHDT and YYEEEE. The trim removed 1 base at V and 1 base at J, leaving 6 bases unmatched. This CDR3 contains 16 residues. The CDR3 DNA sequence: TGTGCCAGCAGCTTGAGACCCGGGACAGGGAACACTGAAGCTTTCTTT. It translates to CASSLRPGTGNTEAFF.

The rearrangement links TRBV2 to TRBJ1-2, with D maybe TRBD1 (5 bases). CDR3 length: 14 residues. Germline CDR1 SNHLY, CDR2 FYNNEI. The ends were cut back, 7 bases at V and 2 bases at J, with 14 bases in the middle. The CDR3 loop reads CASTGRGGNYGYTF. CDR3 DNA sequence: TGTGCCAGCACCGGGCGCGGGGGGAACTATGGCTACACCTTC.

The V gene is TRBV29-1, the J gene TRBJ2-5, with D possibly matching TRBD2 (6 bases). CDR1 SQVTM and CDR2 ANQGSEA come from the germline V gene. Trimming removed 3 bases at V and 1 base at J, with 18 bases between. This CDR3 is built from 16 residues. CDR3 residues: CSVDIRFLEGQETQYF. CDR3 coding DNA: TGCAGCGTTGACATTCGATTTCTGGAGGGCCAAGAGACCCAGTACTTC.

A few counts support this clone. The chain combines TRBV27 with TRBJ1-4; 8 nucleotides match TRBD1. Per germline, CDR1 MNHEY and CDR2 SMNVEV (reference sequence). The CDR3 is 14 residues long. V lost 6 bases, J lost 0 bases, and 0 bases stayed unmatched. The CDR3 region is CASRQGATNEKLFF. CDR3 bases: TGTGCCAGCAGACAGGGGGCAACTAATGAAAAACTGTTTTTT. The entire variable domain, with the rest obtained from reference TRBV27 and TRBJ1-4, is as follows: EAQVTQNPRYLITVTGKKLTVTCSQNMNHEYMSWYRQDPGLGLRQIYYSMNVEVTDKGDVPEGYKVSRKEKRNFPLILESPSPNQTSLYFCASRQGATNEKLFFGSGTQLSVL.

This clone has a handful of counts. This sequence joins TRBV10-3 and TRBJ2-7; 10 bases agree with TRBD1. V shed 3 bases and J 6 bases; nucleotides not matched to a gene: 8. CDR3 length: 15 residues. Germline CDR1 is ENHRY and CDR2 is SYGVKD. CDR3 region: CAISEPGQGLLEQYF. The CDR3 coding sequence is TGTGCCATCAGTGAACCGGGACAGGGGCTCCTCGAGCAGTACTTC.

This clone has just a few counts. The rearrangement uses TRBV5-1 and TRBJ2-7; D gene uncertain. Trimming cost V 0 bases and J 5 bases, with 3 bases left between them. Germline V gives CDR1 SGHRS, CDR2 YFSETQ. CDR3 length: 11 amino acids. CDR3 in amino acids: CASSLGDEQYF. In DNA form, the CDR3 reads TGCGCCAGCAGCTTGGGAGACGAGCAGTACTTC.

This clone was observed a few times. V is TRBV6-6 and J is TRBJ1-2; 10 nucleotides line up with TRBD1. This CDR3 spans 14 amino acids. Losses at the gene ends were 0 bases for V and 6 bases for J; bases not matched to a gene: 1. Per the germline V gene, CDR1 is MNHNY and CDR2 is SVGAGI (reference sequence). CDR3 nucleotides: TGTGCCAGCAGTTACTCGGGACAGGGGAATGGCTACACCTTC. It encodes CASSYSGQGNGYTF.